The 22 T cell receptor beta chains presented below share a single source sample, sequenced in a study of cytomegalovirus exposure and HLA in healthy donors. With 60 Vbeta and 13 Jbeta primers, the PCR was carried out. Profiled with immunoSEQ multiplex PCR; TCRdb holds only in-frame clones, not every one. Here the sample spans roughly 100,000 clones, roughly 82% being singletons. Source material: PBMCs. The receptors stem from a young man in good health and CMV-seropositive.

This clone was seen a few times. The chain has TRBV4-2 and TRBJ2-2; 9 positions match TRBD2. V shed 7 bases, J shed 4 bases, and the junction held 4 bases outside the gene matches. The germline gives CDR1 LGHNA, CDR2 YNFKEQ. The CDR3 loop spans 14 amino acids. CDR3 residues: CASTAGGGTGELFF. The CDR3, as DNA: TGTGCCAGCACCGCGGGAGGGGGCACCGGGGAGCTGTTTTTT.

The chain recombines TRBV7-2 with TRBJ1-5; tentatively, D is TRBD1 (5 bases). The CDR3 contains 15 residues. The germline gives CDR1 SGHTA, CDR2 FQGNSA. V shed 2 bases and J shed 7 bases, with 15 bases lying between them. The CDR3 nucleotides read TGTGCCAGCAGCTTACAGGGATCCCTAGCGCAGCCCCAGCATTTT. Translating it yields CASSLQGSLAQPQHF.

This sequence joins TRBV28 and TRBJ2-7; maybe TRBD1 (6 bases). This CDR3 is built from 14 residues. V lost 8 bases to trimming and J lost 2 bases, with 16 bases between them. From germline, CDR1 is MDHEN and CDR2 SYDVKM. CDR3 nucleotides: TGTGCCAGCCGAAACCCGGACAGACCCTACGAGCAGTACTTC. It translates to CASRNPDRPYEQYF.

This clone was recorded once. The V call is TRBV7-2, the J call TRBJ2-3; the match to TRBD2 covers 9 bases. The germline CDR1 and CDR2 sequences are SGHTA and FQGNSA. The junction had 12 bases not matched to a gene; V was cut back by 7 bases and J by 4 bases. This CDR3 is 16 amino acids long. In nucleotides, the CDR3 is TGTGCCAGCACATTCAGGGCGGGAGGGCCCGCAGATACGCAGTATTTT. This sequence encodes CASTFRAGGPADTQYF.

The V gene is TRBV6-5, the J gene TRBJ2-5; TRBD2 is a possible D gene (5 bases). With 1 base removed from V and 11 bases from J, the gap between germline ends came to 17 bases. Germline loops: CDR1 MNHEY, CDR2 SVGAGI. The CDR3 has 14 amino acids. The CDR3 region is CASSYFPLAGEQYF. The DNA for the CDR3 is TGTGCCAGCAGTTACTTCCCACTGGCCGGGGAGCAGTACTTC.

This clone was seen just once. The chain is built from TRBV7-2 and TRBJ2-2; D call uncertain. The germline gives CDR1 SGHTA, CDR2 FQGNSA. This CDR3 region has 15 residues. Between the trimmed V and J ends, which lost 0 bases and 1 base, there was a span of 6 bases. CDR3 nucleotides: TGTGCCAGCAGCTTAGCGCGTGGGAACACCGGGGAGCTGTTTTTT. This encodes CASSLARGNTGELFF.

This clone is a singleton in its sample. The J gene is TRBJ1-2, the V gene TRBV5-5; tentative D call: TRBD1 (5 bases). The CDR3 consists of 14 residues. Trimming left V 1 base short and J 4 bases short, with 11 bases between. Germline assignment: CDR1 SGHKS and CDR2 YYEKEE (reference sequence). CDR3 residues: CASSLKRQGYGYTF. The CDR3, as DNA: TGTGCCAGCAGCTTGAAACGGCAGGGCTATGGCTACACCTTC.

This clone occurred a few times. The rearrangement joins TRBV27 to TRBJ2-4; TRBD2 might be the D (5 bases). Germline values: CDR1 MNHEY, CDR2 SMNVEV (reference sequence). Trimming removed 1 base from V and 0 bases from J, with 13 bases in between. CDR3 length: 17 residues. The CDR3 DNA reads as TGTGCCAGCAGTTTATTCGGGGTAAGCGGAGCCAAAAACATTCAGTACTTC. Its translation: CASSLFGVSGAKNIQYF.

The chain employs TRBV6-1 and TRBJ2-1, with 9 bases lining up with TRBD2. This CDR3 spans 15 amino acids. After removal of 6 bases from V and 2 bases from J, the junction contained 5 bases not matched to a gene. Germline V lookup: CDR1 MNHNS, CDR2 SASEGT. CDR3 sequence reads: CASSLAGSPYNEQFF. Here the CDR3 DNA reads TGTGCCAGCAGCCTAGCGGGGTCACCCTACAATGAGCAGTTCTTC.

The CDR3 sequence: CASSGTSSFETQYF. The CDR3, as DNA: TGTGCCAGCAGCGGGACTAGCTCCTTCGAGACCCAGTACTTC. The rearrangement links TRBV28 to TRBJ2-5; 9 nucleotides match TRBD2. With V trimmed by 6 bases and J by 5 bases, 7 bases remained unmatched. The CDR3 consists of 14 residues. Germline V gives CDR1 MDHEN, CDR2 SYDVKM.

This clone was observed a handful of times. The chain is built from TRBV28 and TRBJ2-3; 8 bases line up with TRBD2. This CDR3 region has 18 residues. V trimming: 3 bases; J trimming: 2 bases; junction bases outside the gene matches: 13. Germline assignment: CDR1 MDHEN and CDR2 SYDVKM. CDR3 sequence reads: CASSFLGRTGGSTDTQYF. DNA of the CDR3: TGTGCCAGCAGTTTTCTGGGACGGACGGGAGGGTCCACAGATACGCAGTATTTT.

This chain connects TRBV11-2 to TRBJ2-7; D is undetermined. The germline CDR1 and CDR2 sequences are SGHAT and FQNNGV. Trimming pared 1 base from V and 6 bases from J, leaving 10 bases between. The CDR3 sequence is 13 residues long. In DNA form, the CDR3 reads TGTGCCAGCAGCTTAGGTAGTCTCGCCGAGCAGTACTTC. This gives the protein CASSLGSLAEQYF.

The chain uses TRBV6-1 and TRBJ2-5; no clear D. The closer fit of TRBJ2-7 to the DNA end suggests the J call may be wrong. There are 13 residues in the CDR3. Germline V CDR1 and CDR2: MNHNS, SASEGT. CDR3 protein: CASSEAFSYEQYF. CDR3 nucleotides: TGTGCCAGCAGTGAAGCGTTCTCCTACGAGCAGTACTTC.

The chain employs TRBV9 and TRBJ2-1; TRBD1 is a possible D gene (5 bases). From germline, CDR1 is SGDLS and CDR2 YYNGEE. Trimming removed 0 bases at V and 9 bases at J, with 13 bases between. The CDR3 runs to 14 residues. As DNA, the CDR3 is TGTGCCAGCAGCGTAGATCTAGGGGCTGCTGAGCAGTTCTTC. It translates to CASSVDLGAAEQFF.

V and J are TRBV6-5 and TRBJ2-2; D unresolved. The germline V and J ends were trimmed by 2 bases and 0 bases, with 10 bases remaining between them. Looked up from germline, CDR1 is MNHEY and CDR2 is SVGAGI. This CDR3 comprises 16 residues. This CDR3 is CASSYMQFSNTGELFF. The CDR3 DNA follows: TGTGCCAGCAGTTACATGCAGTTTTCGAACACCGGGGAGCTGTTTTTT.

The rearrangement links TRBV29-1 to TRBJ2-5, with TRBD1 identical over 7 bases. The end of the DNA is better explained by TRBJ2-7, so the J call may be wrong. Per the germline V gene, CDR1 is SQVTM and CDR2 is ANQGSEA. The CDR3 is 13 amino acids. Written as DNA, the CDR3 is TGCAGCGTTGTTGTAGGGGGCGGATACGAGCAGTACTTC. Amino acid sequence: CSVVVGGGYEQYF.

V and J are TRBV1 and TRBJ2-1; the table assigns TRBD2, which was not confirmed against the DNA. TRBV1 is a pseudogene. The CDR3 loop spans 15 amino acids. Here the CDR3 reads CTSRPGTISYNEQFF. CDR3 nucleotide sequence: TGCACCAGCAGACCCGGGACTATCTCCTACAATGAGCAGTTCTTC.

The chain couples TRBV28 to TRBJ1-2; tentatively, D is TRBD1 (6 bases). V lost 6 bases, J lost 5 bases, and 31 bases lay in between. From germline, CDR1 is MDHEN and CDR2 SYDVKM. This CDR3 has 19 residues. This CDR3 is CASSVLPFSDSKPVYGYTF. The CDR3, as DNA: TGTGCCAGCAGCGTTTTGCCCTTCTCGGACAGTAAGCCAGTATATGGCTACACCTTC.

CDR3 DNA: TGTGCCAGCTCATCAACTAGTCCCGGGGAGCTGTTTTTT. This encodes CASSSTSPGELFF. This chain uses TRBV18 with TRBJ2-2; a possible D gene is TRBD2 (5 bases). The germline V gene has CDR1 KGHSH and CDR2 LQKENI. V lost 5 bases, J lost 6 bases, and 10 bases lay in between. This CDR3 is built from 13 residues.

The rearrangement joins TRBV5-1 to TRBJ2-2, with 9 bases identical to TRBD2. The CDR3 length is 17 residues. Germline V gives CDR1 SGHRS, CDR2 YFSETQ. V lost 1 base to trimming and J lost 5 bases; unmatched junction nucleotides: 9. Here the CDR3 reads CASSLSGGRGRTGELFF. The CDR3 DNA reads as TGCGCCAGCAGCTTGAGCGGGGGGCGAGGTCGAACCGGGGAGCTGTTTTTT.

This chain uses TRBV30 with TRBJ1-4; no clear D. V shed 3 bases and J shed 0 bases, with 11 bases lying between them. The germline V gene encodes CDR1 GTSNPN and CDR2 SVGIG (reference sequence). The CDR3 runs 15 residues. The CDR3 DNA sequence: TGTGCCTGGAGCGCGCTCTATGCAACTAATGAAAAACTGTTTTTT. Its protein product is CAWSALYATNEKLFF.

The gene calls are TRBV10-3 and TRBJ2-7; a possible D gene is TRBD1 (6 bases). The V end lost 6 bases, the J end lost 0 bases, and 6 bases lay between the germline ends. The CDR3 has 12 amino acids. CDR1 ENHRY and CDR2 SYGVKD come from the germline V gene. This CDR3 is CAIRDSSYEQYF. DNA of the CDR3: TGTGCCATCAGGGACAGCTCCTACGAGCAGTACTTC.